These 21 T cell receptor beta chains came from one sample sequenced in a study of STAT5B mutations in CD4+ large granular lymphocyte leukemia (dated by TCRdb to 2022 to 2024). Library method: the immunoSEQ multiplex PCR assay. TCRdb took over this immuneACCESS table, retaining in-frame rearrangements with V and J assigned. Such tables are incomplete; in checked studies, under half of the missing clones stem from an unresolved V gene, and the remainder is unexplained. This sample holds fewer than 35,000 clones; about 81% were observed only once. 3% to 3.5% of the sample lies in the top ten. The sequencing input was CD4+ T cells from blood buffy coats. Every receptor here comes from a human donor in good health.

V usage is TRBV13 and J usage is TRBJ2-1; maybe TRBD1 (8 bases). Germline V gives CDR1 PRHDT, CDR2 FYEKMQ (reference sequence). The CDR3 covers 15 residues. V lost 4 bases and J lost 5, with 15 bases in between. CDR3 bases: TGTGCCAGCAGCTCCGGACAGGGAGGGAACAATGAGCAGTTCTTC. This codes for CASSSGQGGNNEQFF. Looking up the rest from reference TRBV13 and TRBJ2-1 gives the full variable domain: AAGVIQSPRHLIKEKRETATLKCYPIPRHDTVYWYQQGPGQDPQFLISFYEKMQSDKGSIPDRFSAQQFSDYHSELNMSSLELGDSALYFCASSSGQGGNNEQFFGPGTRLTVL.

The chain recombines TRBV7-9 with TRBJ1-2, with 7 bases identical to TRBD1. Trimming cost V 6 bases and J 6 bases; bases outside gene matches: 7. This CDR3 spans 13 amino acids. Germline values: CDR1 SEHNR, CDR2 FQNEAQ (reference sequence). For the CDR3, the DNA is TGTGCCAGCAGTGGTGGGGACAGACATGGCTACACCTTC. Its protein is CASSGGDRHGYTF.

The chain links TRBV27 to TRBJ1-3; D is ambiguous. CDR1 is MNHEY, CDR2 SMNVEV, per germline (reference sequence). V lost 7 bases to trimming and J lost 2 bases, with 6 bases between them. The CDR3 is 12 amino acids. CDR3 sequence reads: CASISPGNTIYF. In nucleotides, the CDR3 is TGTGCCAGCATTAGCCCTGGAAACACCATATATTTT.

By share, this clone ranks as medium-sized. The rearrangement joins TRBV19 to TRBJ1-1; D is perhaps TRBD1 (5 bases). Germline CDR1 is LNHDA and CDR2 is SQIVND (reference sequence). This CDR3 has 16 amino acids. V was shortened by 0 bases and J by 3 bases, with 14 bases between the two germline ends. The DNA for the CDR3 is TGTGCCAGTAGTATAGATCTGGGCAGGGTGGACACTGAAGCTTTCTTT. Amino acid sequence: CASSIDLGRVDTEAFF.

V is TRBV19 and J is TRBJ1-2; 7 bases are shared with TRBD1. V shed 5 bases and J 0 bases; nucleotides not matched to a gene: 3. Germline lookup yields CDR1 LNHDA and CDR2 SQIVND (reference sequence). The CDR3 covers 14 residues. The chain's CDR3 is CASSSGTANYGYTF. CDR3 DNA sequence: TGTGCCAGTAGTTCAGGGACAGCTAACTATGGCTACACCTTC.

This clone was counted only a few times. CDR3 coding DNA: TGTGCCAGCAGCGCCGGGACTAACTACGAGCAGTACTTC. Its translation is CASSAGTNYEQYF. This sequence joins TRBV7-6 and TRBJ2-7; 7 nucleotides match TRBD2. Germline-derived CDR1 and CDR2 are SGHVS and FNYEAQ. The length of the CDR3 is 13 residues. Trimming removed 5 bases from V and 3 bases from J; junction bases left unmatched: 4.

V and J are TRBV5-6 and TRBJ2-1, with TRBD2 matching 7 bases. In germline, CDR1 is SGHDT, CDR2 YYEEEE. The junction had 4 bases not matched to a gene; V was cut back by 0 bases and J by 1 base. This CDR3 spans 16 amino acids. CDR3 sequence (DNA): TGTGCCAGCAGCTTGGCGGGAGCGGGGTCCTACAATGAGCAGTTCTTC. It specifies CASSLAGAGSYNEQFF.

The CDR3 bases are TGTGCCAGCAGCCTTTTAGCGGGAGGGCCGGGTTTAACCGGGGAGCTGTTTTTT. Translated, it gives CASSLLAGGPGLTGELFF. The chain recombines TRBV7-2 with TRBJ2-2, with 11 bases lining up with TRBD2. Germline values: CDR1 SGHTA, CDR2 FQGNSA. Trimming cost V 5 bases and J 5 bases; bases outside gene matches: 13. This CDR3 has 18 amino acids.

This clone was found a few times. The rearrangement uses TRBV28 and TRBJ2-3, with a tentative D call TRBD2 (6 bases). The germline CDR1 and CDR2 sequences are MDHEN and SYDVKM. The CDR3 runs to 15 residues. V lost 2 bases, J lost 4 bases, and 13 bases lay in between. CDR3 loop: CASSLSGSMADTQYF. The CDR3 nucleotides read TGTGCCAGCAGTTTAAGCGGGTCGATGGCAGATACGCAGTATTTT.

This clone occurred a few times. The J gene is TRBJ2-2, the V gene TRBV25-1; D unclear. The CDR3 has 13 amino acids. Germline V gene data show CDR1 as MGHDK and CDR2 as SYGVNS. V lost 10 bases and J 5 bases, leaving 14 bases between the germline ends. The CDR3 reads CATRQHRTGELFF. Written as DNA, the CDR3 is TGTGCCACTCGACAACACAGAACCGGGGAGCTGTTTTTT.

This CDR3 reads CASRSLGGSSYEQYF. CDR3 bases: TGTGCCAGCAGATCTCTAGGCGGGAGCTCCTACGAGCAGTACTTC. V is TRBV28 and J is TRBJ2-7; 7 bases are a match to TRBD2. CDR3 size: 15 residues. Germline V CDR1 and CDR2: MDHEN, SYDVKM. Losses at the gene ends were 6 bases for V and 0 bases for J; bases not matched to a gene: 8.

This rearrangement joins TRBV6-5 to TRBJ2-7, with 12 bases identical to TRBD2. Germline CDR1 MNHEY, CDR2 SVGAGI. V was clipped by 6 bases and J by 4 bases; unmatched bases: 7. The length of the CDR3 is 15 residues. CDR3 nucleotides: TGTGCCAGCAGAAGCCTAGCGGGAGGGCCATACGAGCAGTACTTC. Its translation is CASRSLAGGPYEQYF.

V is TRBV27 and J is TRBJ1-5; D might be TRBD1 (6 bases). The V gene's germline CDR1 is MNHEY and CDR2 SMNVEV (reference sequence). This CDR3 has 15 amino acids. Trimming took 5 bases from V and 1 from J, leaving 12 bases between them. Written as DNA, the CDR3 is TGTGCCAGCAGTAAATCAGGGGTGAGCAATCAGCCCCAGCATTTT. This translates into CASSKSGVSNQPQHF.

This sequence joins TRBV14 and TRBJ2-1; D is unclear. Trimming shortened V by 0 bases and J by 0 bases, and 12 bases separated the two germline ends. CDR1 is SGHDN, CDR2 FVKESK, per germline. The CDR3 consists of 17 residues. In DNA form, the CDR3 reads TGTGCCAGCAGCCAAGATGGCGGCACGGGCTCCTACAATGAGCAGTTCTTC. This encodes CASSQDGGTGSYNEQFF.

The chain employs TRBV2 and TRBJ2-7; D gene uncertain. The CDR3 spans 11 residues. V lost 5 bases to trimming and J lost 3 bases, with 5 bases between them. The V gene's germline CDR1 is SNHLY and CDR2 FYNNEI. DNA of the CDR3: TGTGCCAGCAGTCCCTACTACGAGCAGTACTTC. Translated: CASSPYYEQYF.

The chain uses TRBV29-1 and TRBJ2-5; TRBD1 is a possible D gene (6 bases). Germline CDR1 and CDR2: SQVTM and ANQGSEA. V lost 2 bases and J lost 13, with 14 bases in between. The CDR3 spans 11 residues. The CDR3 DNA follows: TGCAGCGTTGAATCTCGACAGGAACCGTACTTC. It codes for CSVESRQEPYF.

CDR3 nucleotides: TGCAGCGTTGATATAGATACGCAGTATTTT. As protein: CSVDIDTQYF. The chain carries TRBV29-1 and TRBJ2-3; D unresolved. Germline CDR1 reads SQVTM; CDR2 reads ANQGSEA. The CDR3 runs to 10 residues. V lost 3 bases and J 5 bases, leaving 3 bases between the germline ends.

The chain recombines TRBV2 with TRBJ2-5; no firm D call. The DNA end lines up better with TRBJ2-7; the J call may be wrong. The CDR3 has 11 amino acids. The germline CDR1 and CDR2 sequences are SNHLY and FYNNEI. The CDR3 bases are TGTGCCAGCAGTTGGTACGGCGAGCAGTACTTC. Residues: CASSWYGEQYF.

The chain joins TRBV7-9 to TRBJ1-2; no firm D call. Germline CDR1 is SEHNR and CDR2 is FQNEAQ (reference sequence). CDR3 size: 15 residues. V was pared by 5 bases and J by 4 bases, with 17 bases between. The CDR3 sequence is CASSPDFRASYGYTF. The CDR3 region has the DNA TGTGCCAGCAGCCCCGACTTTAGGGCCTCCTATGGCTACACCTTC.

The V and J genes are TRBV19 and TRBJ2-2; D ambiguous. The CDR3 is made up of 14 amino acids. The germline gives CDR1 LNHDA, CDR2 SQIVND (reference sequence). Trimming cost V 3 bases and J 1 base, with 6 bases left between them. The chain's CDR3 is CASSISWNTGELFF. The CDR3 region has the DNA TGTGCCAGTAGTATTTCTTGGAACACCGGGGAGCTGTTTTTT. The full variable domain, completed using reference TRBV19 and TRBJ2-2, is DGGITQSPKYLFRKEGQNVTLSCEQNLNHDAMYWYRQDPGQGLRLIYYSQIVNDFQKGDIAEGYSVSREKKESFPLTVTSAQKNPTAFYLCASSISWNTGELFFGEGSRLTVL.

DNA for the CDR3: TGTGCCAGCAGTGACTCCAGGGACTACAATGAGCAGTTCTTC. Its protein is CASSDSRDYNEQFF. The chain recombines TRBV6-4 with TRBJ2-1; tentative D call: TRBD1 (5 bases). This CDR3 contains 14 residues. Germline V gene data show CDR1 as MRHNA and CDR2 as SNTAGT. Trimming took 0 bases from V and 3 from J, leaving 6 bases between them.